Shown below are 28 T cell receptor beta chains from a single sample sequenced in a study of a mutant IDH1 vaccine in newly diagnosed glioma. Assay: immunoSEQ multiplex PCR; the TCRdb copy retains only in-frame clones and omits some. The sample includes fewer than 85,000 clones, 70% to 90% of them seen just once. Stated time point: baseline, week 1 (first vaccination visit). Treatment denoted: pre-vaccination baseline after standard-of-care therapy. The material was PBMCs, obtained from a glioma patient treated with radiotherapy, temozolomide or both. These receptors came from a man aged 30 to 45 with glioma.

This chain joins TRBV18 and TRBJ1-3; a possible D gene is TRBD1 (5 bases). The CDR3 consists of 19 residues. The germline V gene has CDR1 KGHSH and CDR2 LQKENI. V was pared by 1 base and J by 0 bases, with 19 bases between. CDR3 sequence reads: CASSPLPGRQVPSGNTIYF. The CDR3 DNA reads as TGTGCCAGCTCACCACTTCCGGGACGCCAAGTCCCCTCTGGAAACACCATATATTTT.

This chain uses TRBV5-1 with TRBJ1-2, with a possible D match to TRBD1 (6 bases). This CDR3 spans 16 amino acids. Germline V gene sequence: CDR1 SGHRS, CDR2 YFSETQ. V lost 0 bases, J lost 0 bases, and 12 bases lay in between. The CDR3 sequence is CASSLVSRGTNYGYTF. CDR3 DNA: TGCGCCAGCAGCTTGGTTTCCAGGGGTACTAACTATGGCTACACCTTC. The full variable domain, in which reference TRBV5-1 and TRBJ1-2 provide the parts outside the CDR3, is KAGVTQTPRYLIKTRGQQVTLSCSPISGHRSVSWYQQTPGQGLQFLFEYFSETQRNKGNFPGRFSGRQFSNSRSEMNVSTLELGDSALYLCASSLVSRGTNYGYTFGSGTRLTVV.

The DNA of the CDR3 is TGTGCCAGCAGTGAACCATCCACAGCGTTTAATGAAAAACTGTTTTTT. Protein sequence: CASSEPSTAFNEKLFF. The chain uses TRBV25-1 and TRBJ1-4; D call uncertain. Germline V gives CDR1 MGHDK, CDR2 SYGVNS. V was clipped by 2 bases and J by 4 bases, with 14 bases between them. The CDR3 contains 16 residues. The full variable domain, its missing parts supplied by reference TRBV25-1 and TRBJ1-4, is EADIYQTPRYLVIGTGKKITLECSQTMGHDKMYWYQQDPGMELHLIHYSYGVNSTEKGDLSSESTVSRIRTEHFPLTLESARPSHTSQYLCASSEPSTAFNEKLFFGSGTQLSVL.

This chain links TRBV18 with TRBJ2-5; TRBD2 agrees at 12 bases. The J call may not be correct, given that the DNA end is closer to TRBJ2-7. Germline lookup yields CDR1 KGHSH and CDR2 LQKENI. The CDR3 runs to 14 residues. The CDR3 sequence: CASTTSGGYYEQYF. In nucleotides, the CDR3 is TGTGCCAGCACAACTAGCGGGGGGTACTACGAGCAGTACTTC.

The rearrangement uses TRBV6-5 and TRBJ1-5, with D hard to call. The germline V and J ends were trimmed by 0 bases and 5 bases, with 5 bases remaining between them. Looked up from germline, CDR1 is MNHEY and CDR2 is SVGAGI. The CDR3 is 13 amino acids. The CDR3: CASSYSRYQPQHF. DNA of the CDR3: TGTGCCAGCAGTTACTCGCGGTATCAGCCCCAGCATTTT.

The rearrangement links TRBV10-2 to TRBJ2-7; 10 bases are a match to TRBD2. This CDR3 region has 17 residues. The ends lost 2 bases at V and 6 bases at J; junction bases unmatched: 13. Germline loops: CDR1 WSHSY, CDR2 SAAADI. CDR3 loop: CASSEVSLAGPPLEQYF. CDR3 nucleotide sequence: TGCGCCAGCAGTGAGGTATCACTAGCGGGGCCCCCTCTCGAGCAGTACTTC.

Notes on this clone: The same CDR3 also results from other DNA sequences found in this sample. CDR3 coding DNA: TGTGCCAGCAGTCCAGGCCCTAATCAGCCCCAGCATTTT. This translates into CASSPGPNQPQHF. The chain joins TRBV2 to TRBJ1-5; D gene unclear. This CDR3 spans 13 amino acids. Germline CDR1 is SNHLY and CDR2 is FYNNEI. The V and J ends lost 5 bases and 4 bases respectively, with 9 bases between them.

The chain is built from TRBV6-5 and TRBJ1-5, with TRBD1 as a possible D gene (6 bases). V was shortened by 5 bases and J by 4 bases, with 12 bases between the two germline ends. The length of the CDR3 is 14 residues. From germline, CDR1 is MNHEY and CDR2 SVGAGI. The CDR3 DNA is TGTGCCAGCAGTACAGGGAGCGTTAATCAGCCCCAGCATTTT. Protein sequence: CASSTGSVNQPQHF.

In the case of this clone: An end of the junction does not agree with germline; a read error may underlie this. The chain couples TRBV5-4 to TRBJ2-7; either TRBD1 or TRBD2 may supply D (5 bases each). This CDR3 spans 13 amino acids. CDR1 and CDR2 from the germline V gene are SGHNT and YYREEE (reference sequence). In DNA, the CDR3 is TGTGCCGGCAGCCGGGACGGGGCCGGCGAGCAGTACTTC. Translated: CAGSRDGAGEQYF.

The CDR3 nucleotides read TGTGCCTGGACCCAGACAGCGTACATGAACACTGAAGCTTTCTTT. Translation gives CAWTQTAYMNTEAFF. This chain connects TRBV30 to TRBJ1-1, with D perhaps TRBD1 (5 bases). Per germline, CDR1 GTSNPN and CDR2 SVGIG (reference sequence). The CDR3 extends over 15 amino acids. The ends were cut back, 4 bases at V and 0 bases at J, with 15 bases in the middle.

The CDR3 region is CASSVAAGGDNTIYF. Written as DNA, the CDR3 is TGTGCCAGCAGCGTAGCAGCAGGGGGGGACAACACCATATATTTT. The chain joins TRBV9 to TRBJ1-3; 7 bases are shared with TRBD1. The CDR3 is 15 residues long. Germline V gene sequence: CDR1 SGDLS, CDR2 YYNGEE. Losses at the gene ends were 0 bases for V and 7 bases for J; bases not matched to a gene: 7. Drawing the rest from reference TRBV9 and TRBJ1-3, the complete variable domain is DSGVTQTPKHLITATGQRVTLRCSPRSGDLSVYWYQQSLDQGLQFLIQYYNGEERAKGNILERFSAQQFPDLHSELNLSSLELGDSALYFCASSVAAGGDNTIYFGEGSWLTVV.

The chain couples TRBV9 to TRBJ2-1, with a possible D match to TRBD2 (7 bases). Looked up from germline, CDR1 is SGDLS and CDR2 is YYNGEE. Trimming stripped 4 bases from V and 0 bases from J, with 11 bases between. The CDR3 runs 15 residues. The CDR3 reads CASSTGGYSYNEQFF. The CDR3 DNA reads as TGTGCCAGCAGCACGGGGGGCTACTCCTACAATGAGCAGTTCTTC.

V is TRBV21-1 and J is TRBJ2-3. TRBV21-1 is an annotated pseudogene. This CDR3 region has 14 residues. The CDR3 coding sequence is TGTGCCAGCACCCAAGGGAAGTTCCCAGATACGCAGTATTTT. It translates to CASTQGKFPDTQYF.

The gene calls are TRBV4-1 and TRBJ1-6; no reliable D call. Trimming left V 0 bases short and J 14 bases short, with 17 bases between. Germline values: CDR1 MGHRA, CDR2 YSYEKL. This CDR3 region has 15 residues. The DNA of the CDR3 is TGCGCCAGCAGCCAAGAAGTCGACTATCTATCGGCCCTCCACTTT. Translated: CASSQEVDYLSALHF.

The genes are TRBV28 and TRBJ1-1, with TRBD1 matching 8 bases. With V trimmed by 1 base and J by 5 bases, 9 bases remained unmatched. Germline V gene data show CDR1 as MDHEN and CDR2 as SYDVKM. This CDR3 comprises 16 residues. The CDR3 loop reads CASSLFRQGARTEAFF. In DNA form, the CDR3 reads TGTGCCAGCAGTTTATTTCGGCAGGGGGCGAGGACTGAAGCTTTCTTT. The variable domain in full, completed from reference TRBV28 and TRBJ1-1, reads DVKVTQSSRYLVKRTGEKVFLECVQDMDHENMFWYRQDPGLGLRLIYFSYDVKMKEKGDIPEGYSVSREKKERFSLILESASTNQTSMYLCASSLFRQGARTEAFFGQGTRLTVV.

The rearrangement joins TRBV18 to TRBJ2-3; the match to TRBD1 covers 7 bases. Per the germline V gene, CDR1 is KGHSH and CDR2 is LQKENI. This CDR3 region has 14 residues. Losses at the gene ends were 2 bases for V and 4 bases for J; bases not matched to a gene: 3. CDR3 sequence: CASSPYDRADTQYF. DNA of the CDR3: TGTGCCAGCTCACCATACGACAGGGCAGATACGCAGTATTTT.

The J gene is TRBJ1-1, the V gene TRBV5-1; the D gene is possibly TRBD1 (5 bases). Germline CDR1 reads SGHRS; CDR2 reads YFSETQ. Trimming pared 0 bases from V and 6 bases from J, leaving 18 bases between. The CDR3 length is 16 residues. CDR3 nucleotides: TGCGCCAGCAGCTTGGCCAACCTCCGGGAAGGGGCTGAAGCTTTCTTT. Encoded protein: CASSLANLREGAEAFF.

V is TRBV9 and J is TRBJ1-2; tentatively, D is TRBD1 (5 bases). V dropped 3 bases and J dropped 8 bases, with 23 bases sitting between them. CDR3 length: 16 residues. Germline loops: CDR1 SGDLS, CDR2 YYNGEE. CDR3 loop: CASSGRNNPAGGGYTF. The CDR3 region has the DNA TGTGCCAGCAGCGGACGTAACAACCCTGCGGGGGGGGGCTACACCTTC.

The table lists this clone with a count of one. The chain recombines TRBV4-1 with TRBJ2-5, with a tentative D call TRBD1 (6 bases). The DNA end lines up better with TRBJ2-7; the J call may be wrong. Germline CDR1 and CDR2: MGHRA and YSYEKL. The CDR3 is made up of 15 amino acids. The CDR3 here is CASSQDQGTPYEQYF. In nucleotides, the CDR3 is TGCGCCAGCAGCCAAGATCAGGGGACGCCCTACGAGCAGTACTTC.

V and J are TRBV5-6 and TRBJ1-2, with D unclear. CDR3 length: 13 residues. Deletions cut 4 bases from V and 1 base from J, with 8 bases between. CDR1 is SGHDT and CDR2 is YYEEEE in the germline V gene. This CDR3 reads CASSVRGNYGYTF. The CDR3 DNA reads TGTGCCAGCAGCGTACGGGGTAACTATGGCTACACCTTC.

The chain recombines TRBV11-3 with TRBJ2-5; D is tentatively TRBD1 or TRBD2 (5 bases each). Germline CDR1 and CDR2: SGHNT and YENEEA. This CDR3 has 16 amino acids. V lost 3 bases, J lost 5 bases, and 19 bases lay in between. CDR3 nucleotide sequence: TGTGCCAGCAGCTTGGGGGTCCAAAGGGAAACGGAGACCCAGTACTTC. This gives the protein CASSLGVQRETETQYF.

The chain recombines TRBV11-3 with TRBJ2-2; a possible D gene is TRBD1 (7 bases). Trimming stripped 5 bases from V and 1 base from J, with 17 bases between. The germline gives CDR1 SGHNT, CDR2 YENEEA. The CDR3 contains 17 residues. The CDR3 protein is CASSPTTGRQNTGELFF. CDR3 coding DNA: TGTGCCAGCAGCCCTACGACAGGGAGGCAGAACACCGGGGAGCTGTTTTTT.

V is TRBV7-9 and J is TRBJ1-2; the D gene is possibly TRBD1 (5 bases). The CDR3 runs 15 residues. V shed 1 base and J shed 8 bases, with 17 bases lying between them. Germline CDR1 reads SEHNR; CDR2 reads FQNEAQ (reference sequence). The CDR3 region has the DNA TGTGCCAGCAGCTTAGAGACGAGCGGGGCTCTGGGCTACACCTTC. This codes for CASSLETSGALGYTF. Filled out from reference TRBV7-9 and TRBJ1-2, the complete variable domain reads DTGVSQNPRHKITKRGQNVTFRCDPISEHNRLYWYRQTLGQGPEFLTYFQNEAQLEKSRLLSDRFSAERPKGSFSTLEIQRTEQGDSAMYLCASSLETSGALGYTFGSGTRLTVV.

The chain carries TRBV5-6 and TRBJ1-1; D uncertain. The CDR3 has 13 amino acids. V was clipped by 0 bases and J by 7 bases, with 10 bases between them. Germline V gene sequence: CDR1 SGHDT, CDR2 YYEEEE. The CDR3 DNA reads TGTGCCAGCAGCTTGGCGTCCGCGCTTGAAGCTTTCTTT. Amino acids: CASSLASALEAFF.

The chain recombines TRBV7-9 with TRBJ1-5; TRBD1 matches at 9 bases. This CDR3 spans 19 amino acids. V shed 1 base and J 1 base; nucleotides not matched to a gene: 11. CDR1 and CDR2 (germline): SEHNR, FQNEAQ (reference sequence). CDR3 loop: CASSLGLNRDRESNQPQHF. The CDR3 region has the DNA TGTGCCAGCAGCTTAGGGTTAAACCGGGACAGGGAAAGCAATCAGCCCCAGCATTTT.

The chain joins TRBV7-9 to TRBJ1-4, with TRBD1 identical over 11 bases. V was pared by 2 bases and J by 6 bases, with 8 bases of the junction left unmatched. CDR1 SEHNR and CDR2 FQNEAQ come from the germline V gene (reference sequence). The CDR3 has 17 residues. The CDR3 DNA sequence: TGTGCCAGCAGCTTAACGACAGCGGGACAGGGGGATGAAAAACTGTTTTTT. Its protein product is CASSLTTAGQGDEKLFF.

This sequence joins TRBV4-1 and TRBJ2-3; 9 bases fit TRBD1. This CDR3 has 15 amino acids. The germline CDR1 and CDR2 sequences are MGHRA and YSYEKL. Unmatched junction bases numbered 3, after V lost 0 bases and J lost 5 bases. The CDR3 bases are TGCGCCAGCAGCCAAGAAGACAGGGGGAGAGATACGCAGTATTTT. Its protein is CASSQEDRGRDTQYF.

This chain joins TRBV28 and TRBJ1-5; D is undetermined. From germline, CDR1 is MDHEN and CDR2 SYDVKM. V was trimmed by 2 bases and J by 1 base, leaving 12 bases between them. The length of the CDR3 is 16 residues. CDR3 in amino acids: CASSLHPAGSNQPQHF. In nucleotides, the CDR3 is TGTGCCAGCAGTTTACACCCAGCCGGCAGCAATCAGCCCCAGCATTTT.